This T cell receptor beta chain was profiled in a study of blood T cell repertoires in COVID-19. Sequencing was performed with immunoSEQ multiplex PCR; in TCRdb, only in-frame clones are kept and a portion is missing. The sample holds some 140,000 clones; almost 85% are singletons and the top ten take 9.5% to 15%. Per the germline V gene, CDR1 is GTSNPN and CDR2 is SVGIG (reference sequence). The V gene lost 4 bases and the J gene lost 6 bases, with 16 bases spanning the gap. The CDR3 sequence is 15 residues long. The chain uses TRBV30 and TRBJ1-6; D gene ambiguous. The specimen was peripheral blood. This clonotype was sampled from a human donor in a cohort sampled during active COVID-19. CDR3 residues: CAWTPPGVGNSPLHF. In nucleotides, the CDR3 is TGTGCCTGGACCCCCCCCGGGGTGGGTAATTCACCCCTCCACTTT.